This T cell receptor beta chain came from a study of T-cell reconstitution after alpha-beta-depleted transplantation in children. Unique molecular identifiers were incorporated into the prepared TCRbeta library. In TCRdb, the PCR reads were re-called with MiXCR into one record per CDR3 protein. The data contain around 300,000 distinct CDR3 sequences, approximately 10% of them singletons. This clonotype turned up a few times. This sequence was found in a male patient aged 2-9 years who had a stem cell transplant for chronic granulomatous disease, so the T cells may come from the graft donor. The sample here was peripheral blood, taken 180 days after TCRalphabeta/CD19-depleted stem cell transplant.

For the CDR3, the DNA is TGTGCCAGCAGCTTAGCCTCTGAGACCTACAATGAGCAGTTCTTC. Translating gives CASSLASETYNEQFF. This chain uses TRBV11-3 with TRBJ2-1; D not certain. V gave up 1 base and J gave up 2 bases, with 9 bases separating them. Germline V gives CDR1 SGHNT, CDR2 YENEEA. The CDR3 runs to 15 residues.